This T cell receptor beta chain was obtained from a study of T cell responses to AZD1222 COVID-19 vaccine. The table came from immunoSEQ multiplex PCR; TCRdb's copy has only in-frame clones and leaves some out. The repertoire holds approximately 140,000 clones, with approximately 92% as singletons. As for this clone: Its antigen remains unknown.

Overall study results and limits: Along spike, vaccine-associated CD4 TCRs were found throughout, with dominance at 160-218 and 743-854. Elevations in Spike-specific TCR breadth and depth followed administration of two AZD1222 doses. Just a handful of AZD1222 recipients tested seropositive at baseline. Repertoire sampling occurred only after the peak T cell response.

This CDR3 has 16 amino acids. V lost 4 bases and J lost 4, with 19 bases in between. CDR1 and CDR2 (germline): SNHLY, FYNNEI. This TCR came from an adult who received the AZD1222 COVID-19 vaccine. The sequences come from peripheral blood, collected 28 days after the second AZD1222 dose. This chain joins TRBV2 and TRBJ1-1; D possibly corresponds to TRBD1 (5 bases). The CDR3 coding sequence is TGTGCCAGCAGTGTCTTCTCGACAGTTTCTGGCACTGAAGCTTTCTTT. This translates into CASSVFSTVSGTEAFF.